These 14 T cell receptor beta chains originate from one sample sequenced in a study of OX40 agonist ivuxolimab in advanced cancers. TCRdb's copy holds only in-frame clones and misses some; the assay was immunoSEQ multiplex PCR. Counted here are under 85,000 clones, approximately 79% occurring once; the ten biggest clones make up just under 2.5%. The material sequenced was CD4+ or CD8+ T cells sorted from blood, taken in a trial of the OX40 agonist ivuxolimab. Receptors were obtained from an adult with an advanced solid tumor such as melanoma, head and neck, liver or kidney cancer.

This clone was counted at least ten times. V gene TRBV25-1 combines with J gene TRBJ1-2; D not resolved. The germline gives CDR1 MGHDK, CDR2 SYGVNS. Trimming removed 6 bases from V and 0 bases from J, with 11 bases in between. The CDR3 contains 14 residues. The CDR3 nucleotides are TGTGCCAGCAGCGACATCGGATCTAACTATGGCTACACCTTC. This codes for CASSDIGSNYGYTF.

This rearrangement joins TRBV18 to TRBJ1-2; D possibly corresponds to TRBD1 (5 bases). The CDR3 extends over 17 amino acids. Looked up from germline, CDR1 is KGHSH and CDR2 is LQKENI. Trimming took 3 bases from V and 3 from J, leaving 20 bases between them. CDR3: CASSPAPGEGVDYGYTF. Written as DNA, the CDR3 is TGTGCCAGCTCACCGGCCCCCGGGGAAGGGGTGGACTATGGCTACACCTTC.

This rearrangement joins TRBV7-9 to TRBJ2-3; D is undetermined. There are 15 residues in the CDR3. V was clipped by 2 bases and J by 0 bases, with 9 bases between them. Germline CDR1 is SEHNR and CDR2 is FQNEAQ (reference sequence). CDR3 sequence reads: CASSLLSASTDTQYF. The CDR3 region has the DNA TGTGCCAGCAGCTTATTGTCGGCTAGCACAGATACGCAGTATTTT. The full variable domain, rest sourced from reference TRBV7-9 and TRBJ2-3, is DTGVSQNPRHKITKRGQNVTFRCDPISEHNRLYWYRQTLGQGPEFLTYFQNEAQLEKSRLLSDRFSAERPKGSFSTLEIQRTEQGDSAMYLCASSLLSASTDTQYFGPGTRLTVL.

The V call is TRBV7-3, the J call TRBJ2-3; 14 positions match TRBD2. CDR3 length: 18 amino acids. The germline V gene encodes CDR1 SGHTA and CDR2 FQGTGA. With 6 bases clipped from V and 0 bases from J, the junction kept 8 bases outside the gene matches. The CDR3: CASSGRGTSGSSTDTQYF. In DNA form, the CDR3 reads TGTGCCAGCAGTGGGAGGGGGACTAGCGGGAGTAGCACAGATACGCAGTATTTT.

The CDR3 sequence is CASSSMGTGGNQPQHF. The CDR3 DNA reads TGTGCCAGCAGCTCCATGGGGACAGGGGGCAATCAGCCCCAGCATTTT. The V and J genes are TRBV7-3 and TRBJ1-5; TRBD1 aligns across 10 bases. Per germline, CDR1 SGHTA and CDR2 FQGTGA. The CDR3 is 16 residues long. V lost 4 bases, J lost 2 bases, and 5 bases stayed unmatched.

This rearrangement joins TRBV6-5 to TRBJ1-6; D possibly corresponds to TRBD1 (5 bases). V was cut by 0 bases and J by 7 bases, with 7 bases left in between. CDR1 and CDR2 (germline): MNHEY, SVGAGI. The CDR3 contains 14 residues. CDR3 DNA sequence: TGTGCCAGCAGTTACTCGACAGCAAATTCACCCCTCCACTTT. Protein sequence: CASSYSTANSPLHF.

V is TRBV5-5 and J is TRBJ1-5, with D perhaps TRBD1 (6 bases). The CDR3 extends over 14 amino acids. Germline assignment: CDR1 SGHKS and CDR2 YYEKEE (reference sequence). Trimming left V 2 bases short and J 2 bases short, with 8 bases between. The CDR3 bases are TGTGCCAGCAGCTTACAGGGCGGCAATCAGCCCCAGCATTTT. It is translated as CASSLQGGNQPQHF.

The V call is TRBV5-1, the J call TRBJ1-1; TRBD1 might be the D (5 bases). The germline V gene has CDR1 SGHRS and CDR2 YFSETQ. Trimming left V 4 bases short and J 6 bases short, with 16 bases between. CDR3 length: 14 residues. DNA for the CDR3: TGCGCCAGCAGCCCAGGGTATTTTCGGCCTGAAGCTTTCTTT. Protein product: CASSPGYFRPEAFF.

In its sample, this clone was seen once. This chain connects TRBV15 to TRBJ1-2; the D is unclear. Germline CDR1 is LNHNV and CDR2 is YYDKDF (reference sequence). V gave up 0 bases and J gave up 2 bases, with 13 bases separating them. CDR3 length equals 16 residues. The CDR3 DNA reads TGTGCCACCAGCAGAGATTACGATCCCGAAAACTATGGCTACACCTTC. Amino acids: CATSRDYDPENYGYTF.

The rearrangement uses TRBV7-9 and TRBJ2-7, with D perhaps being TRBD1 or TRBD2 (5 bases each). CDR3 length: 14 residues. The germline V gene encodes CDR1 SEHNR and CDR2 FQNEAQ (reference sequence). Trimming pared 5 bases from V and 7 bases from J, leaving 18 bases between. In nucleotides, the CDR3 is TGTGCCAGCAGCCTCCGGGGCGATTCAGGAGAGCAGTACTTC. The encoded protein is CASSLRGDSGEQYF.

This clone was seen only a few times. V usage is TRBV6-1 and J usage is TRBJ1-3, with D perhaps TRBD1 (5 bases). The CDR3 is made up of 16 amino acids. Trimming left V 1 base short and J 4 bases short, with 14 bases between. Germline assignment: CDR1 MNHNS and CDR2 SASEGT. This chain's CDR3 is CASSEVSSGGGNTIYF. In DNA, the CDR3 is TGTGCCAGCAGTGAAGTCTCTTCGGGGGGAGGAAACACCATATATTTT.

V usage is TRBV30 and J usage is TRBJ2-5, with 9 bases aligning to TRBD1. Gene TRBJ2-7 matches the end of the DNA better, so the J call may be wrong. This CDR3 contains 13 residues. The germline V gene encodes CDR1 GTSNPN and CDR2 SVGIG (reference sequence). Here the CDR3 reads CAWSRDRVYEQYF. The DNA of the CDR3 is TGTGCCTGGAGTCGGGACAGGGTCTACGAGCAGTACTTC.

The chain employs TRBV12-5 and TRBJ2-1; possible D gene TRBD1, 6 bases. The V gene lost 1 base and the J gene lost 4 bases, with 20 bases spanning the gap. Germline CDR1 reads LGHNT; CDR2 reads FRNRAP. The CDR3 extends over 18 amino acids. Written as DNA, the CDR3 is TGTGCTAGTGGTTTGGCCCCCGTTCTACAGGGCCGGTACAATGAGCAGTTCTTC. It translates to CASGLAPVLQGRYNEQFF.

The CDR3 protein is CASSKGLALGTGELFF. The CDR3 bases are TGTGCCAGCAGCAAGGGACTAGCGCTCGGCACCGGGGAGCTGTTTTTT. The chain couples TRBV5-6 to TRBJ2-2, with 10 bases that match TRBD2. The CDR3 extends over 16 amino acids. CDR1 and CDR2 from the germline V gene are SGHDT and YYEEEE. After removal of 4 bases from V and 4 bases from J, the junction contained 7 bases not matched to a gene.